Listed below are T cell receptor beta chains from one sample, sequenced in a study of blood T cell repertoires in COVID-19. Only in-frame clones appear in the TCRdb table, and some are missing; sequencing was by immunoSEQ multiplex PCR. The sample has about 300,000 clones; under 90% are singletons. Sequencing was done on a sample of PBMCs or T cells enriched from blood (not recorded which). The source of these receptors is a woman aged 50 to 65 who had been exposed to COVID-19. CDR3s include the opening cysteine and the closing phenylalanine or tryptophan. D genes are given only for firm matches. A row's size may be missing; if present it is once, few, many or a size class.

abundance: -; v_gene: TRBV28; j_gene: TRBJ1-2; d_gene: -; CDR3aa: CASNSIGGTYGYTF; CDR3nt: TGTGCCAGCAATTCAATCGGGGGTACCTATGGCTACACCTTC
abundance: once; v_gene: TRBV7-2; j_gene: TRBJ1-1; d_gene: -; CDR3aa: CASSLDRETSNTEAFF; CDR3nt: TGTGCCAGCAGCTTAGACCGTGAAACTTCGAACACTGAAGCTTTCTTT
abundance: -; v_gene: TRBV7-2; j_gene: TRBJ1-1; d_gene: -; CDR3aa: CASSLYRANTEAFF; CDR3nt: TGTGCCAGCAGCTTATACAGGGCGAACACTGAAGCTTTCTTT
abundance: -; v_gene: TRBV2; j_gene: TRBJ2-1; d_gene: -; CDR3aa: CASSEVQGFMNEQFF; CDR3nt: TGTGCCAGCAGTGAAGTTCAGGGCTTTATGAATGAGCAGTTCTTC
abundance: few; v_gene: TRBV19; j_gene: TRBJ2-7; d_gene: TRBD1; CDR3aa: CASSIDSWTGPHEQYF; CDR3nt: TGTGCCAGTAGTATAGATTCATGGACAGGGCCCCACGAGCAGTACTTC
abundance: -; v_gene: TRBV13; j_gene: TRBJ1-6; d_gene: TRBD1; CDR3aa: CASSLVTDRVDSPLHF; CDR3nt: TGTGCCAGCAGCTTAGTGACAGACAGGGTAGATTCACCCCTCCACTTT
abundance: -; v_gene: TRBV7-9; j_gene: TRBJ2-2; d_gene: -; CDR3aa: CASSLARGYYGELFF; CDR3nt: TGTGCCAGCAGCTTAGCCAGGGGTTACTACGGGGAGCTGTTTTTT
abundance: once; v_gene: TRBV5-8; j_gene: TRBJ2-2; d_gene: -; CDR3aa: CASSRRSILVSGELFF; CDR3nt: TGTGCCAGCAGCCGAAGGTCAATACTAGTGTCCGGGGAGCTGTTTTTT
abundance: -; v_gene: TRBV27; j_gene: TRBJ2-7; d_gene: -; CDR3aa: CASSGLGISYEQYF; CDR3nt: TGTGCCAGCAGTGGACTGGGAATCTCCTACGAGCAGTACTTC
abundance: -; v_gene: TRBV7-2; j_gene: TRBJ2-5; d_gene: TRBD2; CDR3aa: CASSLFSGGLETQYF; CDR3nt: TGTGCCAGCAGCTTATTCTCGGGGGGGTTGGAGACCCAGTACTTC
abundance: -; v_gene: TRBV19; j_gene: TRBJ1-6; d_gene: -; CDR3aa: CASRSVMRDNSPLHF; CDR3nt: TGTGCCAGTAGGAGCGTCATGAGGGATAATTCACCCCTCCACTTT
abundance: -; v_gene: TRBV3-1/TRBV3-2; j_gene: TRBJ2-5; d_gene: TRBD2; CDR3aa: CASSPGQASGGTQETQYF; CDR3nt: TGTGCCAGCAGCCCAGGGCAGGCTAGCGGGGGGACCCAAGAGACCCAGTACTTC
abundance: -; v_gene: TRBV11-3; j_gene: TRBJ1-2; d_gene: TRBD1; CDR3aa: CASSLSKTGPNYGYTF; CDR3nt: TGTGCCAGCAGCTTGAGTAAGACAGGGCCTAACTATGGCTACACCTTC
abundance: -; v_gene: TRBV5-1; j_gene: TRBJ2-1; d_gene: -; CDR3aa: CASSTSSYNEQFF; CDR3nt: TGCGCCAGCTCCACGAGCTCCTACAATGAGCAGTTCTTC
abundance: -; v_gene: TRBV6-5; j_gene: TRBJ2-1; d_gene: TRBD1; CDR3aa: CASSSGQGVYNEQFF; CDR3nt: TGTGCCAGCAGCTCCGGCCAGGGGGTCTACAATGAGCAGTTCTTC
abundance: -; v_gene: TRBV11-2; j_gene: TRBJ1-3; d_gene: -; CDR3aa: CASSPGQTRGNTIYF; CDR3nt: TGTGCCAGCAGCCCCGGACAGACTCGAGGAAACACCATATATTTT
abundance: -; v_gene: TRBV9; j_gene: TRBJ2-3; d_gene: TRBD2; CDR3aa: CASSHRTSGGTDTQYF; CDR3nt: TGTGCCAGCAGCCATCGGACTAGCGGGGGCACAGATACGCAGTATTTT
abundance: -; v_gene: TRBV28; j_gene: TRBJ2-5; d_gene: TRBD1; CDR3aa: CASSQPRTGHSKETQYF; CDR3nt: TGTGCCAGCAGTCAGCCCAGGACAGGCCACTCGAAAGAGACCCAGTACTTC
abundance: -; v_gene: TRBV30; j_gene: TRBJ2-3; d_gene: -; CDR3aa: CAWNAGSQGTDTQYF; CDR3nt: TGTGCCTGGAATGCAGGCAGCCAGGGCACAGATACGCAGTATTTT
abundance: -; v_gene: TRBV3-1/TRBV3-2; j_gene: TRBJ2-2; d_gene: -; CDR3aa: CASSSDRFNTGELFF; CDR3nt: TGTGCCAGCAGCTCCGACAGGTTCAACACCGGGGAGCTGTTTTTT
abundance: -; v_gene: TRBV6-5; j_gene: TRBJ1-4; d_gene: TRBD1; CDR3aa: CASSYVQGAANEKLFF; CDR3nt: TGTGCCAGCAGTTACGTACAGGGGGCAGCTAATGAAAAACTGTTTTTT
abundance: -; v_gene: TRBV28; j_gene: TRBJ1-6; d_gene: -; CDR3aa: CASSRGYYNSPLHF; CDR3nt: TGTGCCAGCAGTCGCGGTTACTATAATTCACCCCTCCACTTT
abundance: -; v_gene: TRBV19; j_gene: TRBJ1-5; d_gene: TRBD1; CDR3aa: CASRGQGQQPQHF; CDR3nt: TGTGCCAGTAGGGGACAGGGACAACAGCCCCAGCATTTT
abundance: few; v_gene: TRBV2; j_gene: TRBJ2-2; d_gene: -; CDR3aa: CASSEQGTRTGELFF; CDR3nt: TGTGCCAGCAGTGAACAGGGTACTCGGACCGGGGAGCTGTTTTTT
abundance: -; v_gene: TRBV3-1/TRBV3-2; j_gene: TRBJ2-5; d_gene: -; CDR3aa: CASRSRGAETQYF; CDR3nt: TGTGCCAGCAGAAGCAGGGGGGCAGAGACCCAGTACTTC
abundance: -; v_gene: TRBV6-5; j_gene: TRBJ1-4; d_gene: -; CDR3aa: CASSYSGASGEKLFF; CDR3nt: TGTGCCAGCAGTTACTCGGGGGCATCGGGGGAAAAACTGTTTTTT
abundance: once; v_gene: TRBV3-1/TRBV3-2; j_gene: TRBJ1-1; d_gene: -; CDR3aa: CASSQITGFPNTEAFF; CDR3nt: TGTGCCAGCAGCCAAATTACAGGGTTTCCGAACACTGAAGCTTTCTTT
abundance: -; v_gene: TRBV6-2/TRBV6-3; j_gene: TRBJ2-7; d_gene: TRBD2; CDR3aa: CASSYPPSGEGEQYF; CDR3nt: TGTGCCAGCAGTTACCCCCCTAGCGGGGAGGGCGAGCAGTACTTC
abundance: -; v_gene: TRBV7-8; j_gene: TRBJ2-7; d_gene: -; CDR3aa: CASSLAGGYEQYF; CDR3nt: TGTGCCAGCAGCTTAGCCGGTGGCTACGAGCAGTACTTC
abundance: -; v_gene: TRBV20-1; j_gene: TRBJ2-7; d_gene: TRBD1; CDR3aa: CSADLDRVRYF; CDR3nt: TGCAGTGCCGATTTGGACAGGGTACGGTACTTC
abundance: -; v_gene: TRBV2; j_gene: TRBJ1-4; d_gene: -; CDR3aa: CASSDSPKKLFF; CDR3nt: TGTGCCAGCAGTGACAGTCCGAAAAAACTGTTTTTT
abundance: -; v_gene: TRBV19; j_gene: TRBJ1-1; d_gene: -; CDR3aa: CASSIRGQNTEAFF; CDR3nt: TGTGCCAGTAGTATAAGGGGACAGAACACTGAAGCTTTCTTT
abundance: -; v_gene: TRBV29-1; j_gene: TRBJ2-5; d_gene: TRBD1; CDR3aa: CSVEDPDRAQETQYF; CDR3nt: TGCAGCGTTGAAGATCCCGACAGGGCACAAGAGACCCAGTACTTC
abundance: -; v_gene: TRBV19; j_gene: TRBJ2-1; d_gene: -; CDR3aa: CASSPGLYFPHEQFF; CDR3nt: TGTGCCAGTAGTCCGGGACTTTATTTTCCCCATGAGCAGTTCTTC
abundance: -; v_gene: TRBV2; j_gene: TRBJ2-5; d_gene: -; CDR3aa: CASSEGGAEQETQYF; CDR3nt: TGTGCCAGCAGTGAAGGCGGGGCAGAACAAGAGACCCAGTACTTC
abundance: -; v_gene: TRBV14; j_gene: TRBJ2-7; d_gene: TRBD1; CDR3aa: CASSPISGGNYEQYF; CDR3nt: TGTGCCAGCAGCCCGATCTCAGGGGGTAACTACGAGCAGTACTTC
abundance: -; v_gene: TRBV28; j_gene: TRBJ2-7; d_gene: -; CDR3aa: CASSPGTTYEQYF; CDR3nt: TGTGCCAGCAGTCCCGGGACAACTTACGAGCAGTACTTC
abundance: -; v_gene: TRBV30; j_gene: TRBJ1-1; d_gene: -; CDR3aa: CAWSPGLGGTEAFF; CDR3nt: TGTGCCTGGAGTCCAGGGTTAGGGGGCACTGAAGCTTTCTTT
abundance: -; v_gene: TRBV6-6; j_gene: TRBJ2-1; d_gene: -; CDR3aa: CASSSRYNEQFF; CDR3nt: TGTGCCAGCAGTTCCCGCTACAATGAGCAGTTCTTC
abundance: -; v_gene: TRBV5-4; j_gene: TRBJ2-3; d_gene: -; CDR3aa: CASSLVLPGADTQYF; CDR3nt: TGTGCCAGCAGCTTGGTGCTGCCGGGGGCAGATACGCAGTATTTT
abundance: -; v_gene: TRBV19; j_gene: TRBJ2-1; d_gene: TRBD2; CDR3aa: CASTRTSVNEQFF; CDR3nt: TGTGCCAGTACGCGGACTAGCGTCAATGAGCAGTTCTTC
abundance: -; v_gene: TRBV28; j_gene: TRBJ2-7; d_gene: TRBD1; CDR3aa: CASRYGTGYYEQYF; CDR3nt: TGTGCCAGCAGATACGGGACAGGGTATTACGAGCAGTACTTC
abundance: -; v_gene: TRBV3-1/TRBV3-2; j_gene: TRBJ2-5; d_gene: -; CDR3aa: CASSQPRVAQYF; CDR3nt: TGTGCCAGCAGCCAACCCAGGGTTGCCCAGTACTTC
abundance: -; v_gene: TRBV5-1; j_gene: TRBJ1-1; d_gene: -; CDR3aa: CASSFTGSSTNEAFF; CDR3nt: TGCGCCAGCAGCTTTACAGGGTCCTCGACGAATGAAGCTTTCTTT
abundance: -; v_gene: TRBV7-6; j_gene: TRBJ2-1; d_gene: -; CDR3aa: CASSSFRGVREYNEQFF; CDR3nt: TGTGCCAGCAGCTCCTTCCGCGGGGTGCGAGAATACAATGAGCAGTTCTTC
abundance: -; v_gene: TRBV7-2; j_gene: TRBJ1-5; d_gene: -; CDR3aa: CASSFGGSGNQPQHF; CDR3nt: TGTGCCAGCAGCTTTGGGGGGTCGGGTAATCAGCCCCAGCATTTT
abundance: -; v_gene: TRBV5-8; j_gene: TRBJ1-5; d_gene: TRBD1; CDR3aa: CASSFAGTGNQPQHF; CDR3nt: TGTGCCAGCAGCTTTGCCGGGACAGGGAATCAGCCCCAGCATTTT
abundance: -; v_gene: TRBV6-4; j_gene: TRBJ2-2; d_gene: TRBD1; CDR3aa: CASRTGENTGELFF; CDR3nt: TGTGCCAGCAGGACAGGGGAGAACACCGGGGAGCTGTTTTTT
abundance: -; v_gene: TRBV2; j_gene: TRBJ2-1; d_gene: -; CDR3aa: CASSGESGNEQFF; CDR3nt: TGTGCCAGCAGTGGAGAGAGCGGGAATGAGCAGTTCTTC
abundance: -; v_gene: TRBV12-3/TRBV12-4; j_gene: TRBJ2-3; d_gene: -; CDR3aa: CASSFPGTDTQYF; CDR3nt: TGTGCCAGCAGTTTTCCTGGCACAGATACGCAGTATTTT
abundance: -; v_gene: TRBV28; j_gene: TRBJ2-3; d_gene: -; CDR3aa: CASSSHGVILSTQYF; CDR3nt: TGTGCCAGCAGTTCCCACGGGGTAATACTCTCTACGCAGTATTTT
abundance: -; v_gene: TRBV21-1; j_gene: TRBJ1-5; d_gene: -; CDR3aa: CASSKSGRTGGYYSNQPQHF; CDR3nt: TGTGCCAGCAGCAAGTCCGGCCGAACAGGGGGCTACTATAGCAATCAGCCCCAGCATTTT
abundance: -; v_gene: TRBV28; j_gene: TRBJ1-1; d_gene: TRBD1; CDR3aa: CASSLPTGMGTEAFF; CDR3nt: TGTGCCAGCAGTTTGCCGACAGGGATGGGCACTGAAGCTTTCTTT
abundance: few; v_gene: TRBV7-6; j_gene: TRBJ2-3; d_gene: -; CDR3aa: CASSLVGASSTDTQYF; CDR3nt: TGTGCCAGCAGCTTAGTGGGAGCGAGCAGCACAGATACGCAGTATTTT
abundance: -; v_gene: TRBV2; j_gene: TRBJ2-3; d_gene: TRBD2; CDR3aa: CASSDGGGALDTQYF; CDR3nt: TGTGCCAGCAGTGACGGCGGGGGGGCTTTAGATACGCAGTATTTT
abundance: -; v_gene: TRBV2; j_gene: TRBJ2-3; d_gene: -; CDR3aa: CASRTGLSTDTQYF; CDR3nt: TGTGCCAGCAGGACAGGACTTAGCACAGATACGCAGTATTTT